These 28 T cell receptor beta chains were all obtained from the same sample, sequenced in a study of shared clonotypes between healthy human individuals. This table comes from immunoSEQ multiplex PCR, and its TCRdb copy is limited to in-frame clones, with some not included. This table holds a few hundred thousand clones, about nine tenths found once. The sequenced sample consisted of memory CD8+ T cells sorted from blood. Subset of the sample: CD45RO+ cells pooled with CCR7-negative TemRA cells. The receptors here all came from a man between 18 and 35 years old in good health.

CDR3 in DNA: TGTGCCTGCGACGGGGGCGGGTACAATGAGCAGTTCTTC. Protein product: CACDGGGYNEQFF. The V gene is TRBV30, the J gene TRBJ2-1, with D perhaps matching TRBD1 or TRBD2 (6 bases each). Germline CDR1 and CDR2: GTSNPN and SVGIG (reference sequence). This CDR3 contains 13 residues. Trimming took 6 bases from V and 4 from J, leaving 13 bases between them.

In DNA, the CDR3 is TGTGCCACCAGCCCAGCCGTATTCCAAGAGACCCAGTACTTC. It yields the protein CATSPAVFQETQYF. The chain recombines TRBV15 with TRBJ2-5, with unresolved D. V lost 5 bases and J lost 1, with 11 bases in between. The CDR3 has 14 amino acids. CDR1 LNHNV and CDR2 YYDKDF come from the germline V gene (reference sequence).

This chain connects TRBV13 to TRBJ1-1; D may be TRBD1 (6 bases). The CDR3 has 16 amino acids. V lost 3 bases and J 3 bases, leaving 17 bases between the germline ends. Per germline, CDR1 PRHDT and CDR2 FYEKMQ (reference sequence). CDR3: CASSFFGQTYYTEAFF. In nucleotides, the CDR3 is TGTGCCAGCAGCTTTTTCGGACAGACTTATTACACTGAAGCTTTCTTT.

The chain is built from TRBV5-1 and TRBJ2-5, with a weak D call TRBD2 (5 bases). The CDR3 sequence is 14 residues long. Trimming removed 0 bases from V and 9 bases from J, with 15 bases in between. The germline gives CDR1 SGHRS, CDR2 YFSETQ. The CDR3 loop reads CASSLAVPSRAQYF. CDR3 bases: TGCGCCAGCAGCTTGGCCGTCCCCTCGAGGGCCCAGTACTTC.

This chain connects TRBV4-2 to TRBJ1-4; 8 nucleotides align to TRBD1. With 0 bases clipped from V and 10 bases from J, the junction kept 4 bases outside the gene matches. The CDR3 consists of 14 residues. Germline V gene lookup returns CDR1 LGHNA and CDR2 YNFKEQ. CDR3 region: CASSQERGTGKLFF. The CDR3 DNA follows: TGTGCCAGCAGCCAAGAGCGTGGGACAGGAAAACTGTTTTTT.

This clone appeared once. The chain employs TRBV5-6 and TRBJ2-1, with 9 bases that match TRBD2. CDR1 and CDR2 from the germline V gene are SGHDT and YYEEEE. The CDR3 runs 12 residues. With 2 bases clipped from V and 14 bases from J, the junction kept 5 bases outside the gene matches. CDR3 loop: CASSFGTSLKFF. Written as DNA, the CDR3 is TGTGCCAGCAGCTTCGGGACTAGCCTCAAGTTCTTC. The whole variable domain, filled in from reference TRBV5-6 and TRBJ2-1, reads DAGVTQSPTHLIKTRGQQVTLRCSPKSGHDTVSWYQQALGQGPQFIFQYYEEEERQRGNFPDRFSGHQFPNYSSELNVNALLLGDSALYLCASSFGTSLKFFGPGTRLTVL.

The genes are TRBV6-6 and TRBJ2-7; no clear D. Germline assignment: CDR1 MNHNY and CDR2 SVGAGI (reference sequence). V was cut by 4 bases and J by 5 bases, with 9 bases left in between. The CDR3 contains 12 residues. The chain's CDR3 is CASSSPRDEQYF. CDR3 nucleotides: TGTGCCAGCAGTTCACCTCGGGACGAGCAGTACTTC.

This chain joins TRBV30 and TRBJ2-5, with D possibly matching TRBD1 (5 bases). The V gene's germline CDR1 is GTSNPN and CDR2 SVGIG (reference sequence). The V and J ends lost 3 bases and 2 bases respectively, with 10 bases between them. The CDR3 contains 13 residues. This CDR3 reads CAWSGHSQETQYF. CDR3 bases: TGTGCCTGGAGCGGACACTCTCAAGAGACCCAGTACTTC.

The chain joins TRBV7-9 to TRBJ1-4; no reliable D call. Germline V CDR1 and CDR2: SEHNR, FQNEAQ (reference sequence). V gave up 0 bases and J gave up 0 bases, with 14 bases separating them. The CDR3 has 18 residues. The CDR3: CASSLAPIRETTNEKLFF. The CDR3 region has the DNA TGTGCCAGCAGCTTAGCGCCCATTCGGGAAACAACTAATGAAAAACTGTTTTTT.

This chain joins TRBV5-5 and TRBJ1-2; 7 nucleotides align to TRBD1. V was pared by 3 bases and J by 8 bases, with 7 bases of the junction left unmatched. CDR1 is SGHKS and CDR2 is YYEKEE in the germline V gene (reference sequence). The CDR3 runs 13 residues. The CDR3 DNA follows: TGTGCCAGCAGCTCTGACAGGGTAAAAGGCTACACCTTC. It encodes CASSSDRVKGYTF.

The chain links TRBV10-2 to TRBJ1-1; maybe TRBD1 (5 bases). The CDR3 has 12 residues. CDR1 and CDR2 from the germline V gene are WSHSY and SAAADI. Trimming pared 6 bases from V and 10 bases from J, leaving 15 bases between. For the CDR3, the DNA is TGCGCCAGCAGCCTGGGACTTTCGGGAGCTTTCTTT. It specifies CASSLGLSGAFF.

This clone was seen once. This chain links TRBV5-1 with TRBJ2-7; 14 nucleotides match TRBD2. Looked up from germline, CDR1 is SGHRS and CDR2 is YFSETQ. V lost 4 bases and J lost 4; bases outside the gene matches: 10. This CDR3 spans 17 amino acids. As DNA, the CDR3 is TGCGCCAGCAGCCCAAGACTAGCGGGGGGGCCTTTGTACGAGCAGTACTTC. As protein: CASSPRLAGGPLYEQYF. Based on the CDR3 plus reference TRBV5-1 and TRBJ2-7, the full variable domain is KAGVTQTPRYLIKTRGQQVTLSCSPISGHRSVSWYQQTPGQGLQFLFEYFSETQRNKGNFPGRFSGRQFSNSRSEMNVSTLELGDSALYLCASSPRLAGGPLYEQYFGPGTRLTVT.

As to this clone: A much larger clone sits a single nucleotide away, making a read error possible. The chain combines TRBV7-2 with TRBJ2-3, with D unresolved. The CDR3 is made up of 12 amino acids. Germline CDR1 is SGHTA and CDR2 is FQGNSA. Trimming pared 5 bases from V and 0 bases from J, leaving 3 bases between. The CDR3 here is CASSPSTDTQYF. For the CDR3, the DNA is TGTGCCAGCAGCCCGAGCACAGATACGCAGTATTTT.

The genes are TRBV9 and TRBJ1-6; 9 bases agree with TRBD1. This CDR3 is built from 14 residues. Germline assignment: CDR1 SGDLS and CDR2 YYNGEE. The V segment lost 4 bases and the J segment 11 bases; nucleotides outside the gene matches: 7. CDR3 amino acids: CASSPGQGLPPLHF. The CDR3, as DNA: TGTGCCAGCAGCCCCGGACAGGGGCTGCCACCCCTCCACTTT.

The CDR3 protein is CASSPDTGREQYF. The CDR3 DNA sequence: TGTGCCAGCAGCCCTGACACCGGGAGAGAGCAGTACTTC. The chain recombines TRBV7-9 with TRBJ2-7; D possibly corresponds to TRBD2 (6 bases). The CDR3 sequence is 13 residues long. V was clipped by 5 bases and J by 7 bases, with 15 bases between them. In germline, CDR1 is SEHNR, CDR2 FQNEAQ (reference sequence).

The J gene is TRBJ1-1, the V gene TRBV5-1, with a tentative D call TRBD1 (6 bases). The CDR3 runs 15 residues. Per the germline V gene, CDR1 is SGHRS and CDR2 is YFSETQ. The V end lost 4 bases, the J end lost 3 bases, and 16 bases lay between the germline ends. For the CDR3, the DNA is TGCGCCAGCAGCCCGTACAGGGCTGGGGACACTGAAGCTTTCTTT. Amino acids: CASSPYRAGDTEAFF.

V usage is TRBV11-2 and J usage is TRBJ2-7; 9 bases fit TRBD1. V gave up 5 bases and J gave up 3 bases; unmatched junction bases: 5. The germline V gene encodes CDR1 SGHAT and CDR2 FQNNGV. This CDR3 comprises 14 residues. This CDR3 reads CASSGPTGGYEQYF. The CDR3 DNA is TGTGCCAGCAGCGGACCGACAGGGGGCTACGAGCAGTACTTC.

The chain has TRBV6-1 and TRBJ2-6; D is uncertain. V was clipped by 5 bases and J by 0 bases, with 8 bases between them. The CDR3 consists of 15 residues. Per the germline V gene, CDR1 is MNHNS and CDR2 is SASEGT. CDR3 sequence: CASSIGGSGANVLTF. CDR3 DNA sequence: TGTGCCAGCAGTATTGGTGGCTCTGGGGCCAACGTCCTGACTTTC.

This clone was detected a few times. CDR3 sequence: CASGVSGSSYEQYF. Written as DNA, the CDR3 is TGTGCCAGCGGGGTTTCGGGGAGCTCCTACGAGCAGTACTTC. This chain connects TRBV27 to TRBJ2-7, with D perhaps TRBD2 (5 bases). Germline assignment: CDR1 MNHEY and CDR2 SMNVEV (reference sequence). Trimming shortened V by 8 bases and J by 0 bases, and 14 bases separated the two germline ends. The CDR3 loop spans 14 amino acids.

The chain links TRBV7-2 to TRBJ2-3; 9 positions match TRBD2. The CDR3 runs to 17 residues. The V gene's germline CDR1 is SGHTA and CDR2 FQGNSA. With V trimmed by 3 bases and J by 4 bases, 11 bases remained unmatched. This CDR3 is CASSLVSAGGPSDTQYF. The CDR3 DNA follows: TGTGCCAGCAGCTTGGTTTCTGCGGGGGGGCCATCAGATACGCAGTATTTT.

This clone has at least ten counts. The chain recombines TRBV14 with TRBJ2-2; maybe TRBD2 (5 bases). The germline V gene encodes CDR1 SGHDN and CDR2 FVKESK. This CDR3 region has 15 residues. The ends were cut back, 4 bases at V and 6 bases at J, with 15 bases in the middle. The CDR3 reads CASSPASGLAGELFF. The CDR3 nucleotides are TGTGCCAGCAGCCCAGCATCGGGATTAGCCGGGGAGCTGTTTTTT. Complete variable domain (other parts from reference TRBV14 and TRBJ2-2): EAGVTQFPSHSVIEKGQTVTLRCDPISGHDNLYWYRRVMGKEIKFLLHFVKESKQDESGMPNNRFLAERTGGTYSTLKVQPAELEDSGVYFCASSPASGLAGELFFGEGSRLTVL.

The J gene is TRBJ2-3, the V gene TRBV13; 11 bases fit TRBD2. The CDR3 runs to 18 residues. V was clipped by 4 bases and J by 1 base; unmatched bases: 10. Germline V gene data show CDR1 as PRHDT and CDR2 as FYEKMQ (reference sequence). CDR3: CASSSTSGIELGTDTQYF. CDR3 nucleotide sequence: TGTGCCAGCAGCTCGACTAGCGGGATTGAATTGGGCACAGATACGCAGTATTTT.

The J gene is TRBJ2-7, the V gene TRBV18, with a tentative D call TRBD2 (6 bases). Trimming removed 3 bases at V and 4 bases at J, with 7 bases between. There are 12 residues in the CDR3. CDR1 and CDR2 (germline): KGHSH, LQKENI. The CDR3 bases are TGTGCCAGCTCACCGGGACTTTACGAGCAGTACTTC. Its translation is CASSPGLYEQYF. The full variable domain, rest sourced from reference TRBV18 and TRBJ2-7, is NAGVMQNPRHLVRRRGQEARLRCSPMKGHSHVYWYRQLPEEGLKFMVYLQKENIIDESGMPKERFSAEFPKEGPSILRIQQVVRGDSAAYFCASSPGLYEQYFGPGTRLTVT.

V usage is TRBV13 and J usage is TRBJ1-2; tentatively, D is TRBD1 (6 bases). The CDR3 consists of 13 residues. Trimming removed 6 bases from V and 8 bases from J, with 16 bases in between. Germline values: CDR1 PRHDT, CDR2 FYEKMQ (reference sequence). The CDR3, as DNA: TGTGCCAGCAGGGACTACAGGGAGATAGGCTACACCTTC. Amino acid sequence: CASRDYREIGYTF.

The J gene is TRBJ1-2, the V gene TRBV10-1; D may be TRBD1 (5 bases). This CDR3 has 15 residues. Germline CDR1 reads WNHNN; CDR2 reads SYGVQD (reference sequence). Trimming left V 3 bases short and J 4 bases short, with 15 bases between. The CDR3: CASSDTRDGPYGYTF. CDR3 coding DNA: TGCGCCAGCAGTGACACTCGGGACGGACCCTATGGCTACACCTTC.

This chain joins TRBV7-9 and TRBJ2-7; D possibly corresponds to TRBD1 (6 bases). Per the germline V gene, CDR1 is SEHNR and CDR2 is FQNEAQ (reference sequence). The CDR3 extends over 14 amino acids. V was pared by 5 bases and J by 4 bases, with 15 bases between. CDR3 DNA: TGTGCCAGCAGCCAAGGCCGGGACACATACGAGCAGTACTTC. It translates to CASSQGRDTYEQYF.

CDR3 nucleotide sequence: TGCGCCAGCAGCCCACAGACTAGCGGTCCGAGGGATGAGCAGTTCTTC. It specifies CASSPQTSGPRDEQFF. The chain joins TRBV4-1 to TRBJ2-1, with 9 bases aligning to TRBD2. Germline trimming cut 4 bases from V and 8 bases from J; bases unmatched to any gene: 12. Germline V lookup: CDR1 MGHRA, CDR2 YSYEKL. This CDR3 is 16 amino acids long.

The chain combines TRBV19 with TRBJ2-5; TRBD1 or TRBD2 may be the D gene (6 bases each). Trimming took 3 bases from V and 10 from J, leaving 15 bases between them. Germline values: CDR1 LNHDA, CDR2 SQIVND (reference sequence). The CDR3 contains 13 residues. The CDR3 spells CASSIGQSRDQYF. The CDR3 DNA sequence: TGTGCCAGTAGTATCGGACAGTCGCGGGACCAGTACTTC.